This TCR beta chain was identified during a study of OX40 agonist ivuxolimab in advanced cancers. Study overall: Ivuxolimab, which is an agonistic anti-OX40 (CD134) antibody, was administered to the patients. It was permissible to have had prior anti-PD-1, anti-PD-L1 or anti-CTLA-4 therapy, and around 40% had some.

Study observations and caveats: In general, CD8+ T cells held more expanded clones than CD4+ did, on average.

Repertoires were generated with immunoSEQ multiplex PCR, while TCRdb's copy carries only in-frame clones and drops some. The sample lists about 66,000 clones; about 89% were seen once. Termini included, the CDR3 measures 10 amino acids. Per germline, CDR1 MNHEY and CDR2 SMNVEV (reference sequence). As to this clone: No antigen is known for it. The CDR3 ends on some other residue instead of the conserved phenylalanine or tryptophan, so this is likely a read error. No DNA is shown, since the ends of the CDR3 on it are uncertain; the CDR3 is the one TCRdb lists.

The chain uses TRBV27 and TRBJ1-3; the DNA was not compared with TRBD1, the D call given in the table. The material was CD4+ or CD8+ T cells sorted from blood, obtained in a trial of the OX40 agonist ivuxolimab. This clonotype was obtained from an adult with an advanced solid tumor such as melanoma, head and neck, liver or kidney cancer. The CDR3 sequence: CASPHGGPRI.